This record covers a single T cell receptor (beta chain). Its antigen is currently not known. There are no base qualities to consult, and no much larger clone falls within one base. The sample comes from a study of shared clonotypes between healthy human individuals (dated by TCRdb to 2018 to 2021). Some background on the complete study: A couple of women and a few men aged 18 to 49 years were included in the cohort. Between about 0.85 and 10 billion PBMCs per donor were obtained by leukapheresis. The study deeply sequenced blood TCR repertoires of five healthy adults to estimate repertoire size and the extent of clonotype sharing between individuals. Different laboratories and diverse techniques were used to prepare libraries and sequence TCR repertoires, to increase sequencing depth and limit assay-specific biases. Per donor, three plates each were used for CD4 naive and CD4 memory, two for CD8 naive, and one for CD8 memory. The investigation overall reported the following: Sampling was restricted to blood, and TCR repertoires in tissues likely differ from the TCR repertoires found in blood. Based on pairwise subsampling, the degree of clonotype sharing among donors was expected to be affected by sequencing depth. Rarefaction of sorted-subset datasets indicated incomplete sequencing despite the large sequencing depth. Naive subsets generally had larger estimated clonotype richness than memory subsets did. Higher generation probabilities were observed for clonotypes shared by all four sorted-subset donors than for non-shared clonotypes. About 5% of naive CD4, 3.5% of naive CD8, approximately 2% of memory CD4, and more than 0.35% of memory CD8 clonotypes were shared across four donors. Because the study included only a small number of donors, the genetic and exposure-history diversity represented was limited.

TCR CDR3 regions were amplified from genomic DNA by multiplex PCR using the deep immunoSEQ assay. Extracted genomic DNA from each cell subset was spread evenly across all wells of several immunoSEQ 96-well plates, with each plate serving as a replicate. For sorted subsets, each replicate PCR was loaded with approximately 200 ng genomic DNA, equivalent to 30,000 or so T cell genomes. The purified libraries were quantified using a Qubit 3.0 fluorometer, sized with a Bioanalyzer 2100, and then quantified again using the KAPA Library Quantification kit. Every immunoSEQ 96-well plate was sequenced on a dedicated single-read 150-cycle Illumina NextSeq 550 flow cell. Per the authors' processing: Because the immunoSEQ output held only junctional sequences and lacked quality scores, the filtering could not match the filtering applied to full-length reads. To assign V/J genes and CDR3, sequences were annotated against IMGT germline references using PyIR, a Python wrapper for IgBLAST v1.9. Any read was removed if the V/J assignment was weak (E-value above 1e-6), the CDR3 was missing, or the read contained stop codons, out-of-frame junctions, or ambiguous translated residues. V3J clonotypes were defined by identical inferred V gene, J gene, and CDR3 amino acid sequence. To compute the percentage overlap between repertoires, the number of shared unique clonotypes was divided by the size of the smaller repertoire. Three approaches were used to assess repertoire richness: RTK rarefaction, the Chao1 estimator, and Recon v2.1 estimates of unobserved clonotypes. OLGA was used to compute generation probabilities for all TCRbeta clonotypes that the gDNA method yielded from a handful of donors. The table was pulled from immuneACCESS by TCRdb, which kept in-frame rearrangements only. Such tables lose some clones; where checked, under half of the loss comes from unresolved V genes, and the rest has no known cause. V, J and clone size are those of that table, while D and trimming were read from the DNA. The sample includes more than 2 million clones, with roughly 94% observed a single time. Together, the top ten hold roughly 1% of the sample.

CD8 naive samples consisted of CD45RO-negative cells that were positively selected for CCR7, yielding a CD45RA+CCR7+ population without TemRA cells. Donors were healthy HIV-negative adults with no recently reported acute infections or vaccinations. Every donor was a Caucasian adult living in Nashville, Tennessee, USA. After blood collection by leukapheresis, PBMCs were isolated using Ficoll-Histopaque density gradient centrifugation and then cryopreserved in the vapor phase of liquid nitrogen. Purity and quantity of every magnetically sorted T cell population were checked by analytical flow cytometry. Genomic DNA was isolated from each sorted fraction and quantified by UV absorbance on a Nanodrop 2000c. The junction carries 7 bases between V and J, which are trimmed by 2 bases and 5 bases respectively. Counted from cysteine to phenylalanine, this CDR3 has 13 amino acids. Of all the DNA, just the CDR3 is kept, 39 bases in frame from base 1. The germline V gene encodes CDR1 MGHDK and CDR2 SYGVNS.

Sequencing was carried out using naive CD8+ T cells sorted from blood. This specimen's cell subset or site label, per the study, means: CD45RA+CCR7+. This clonotype originated in a young man in good health. Recombination connected TRBV25-1 to TRBJ2-1, with no D gene named confidently. At the DNA level, the sequence is TGTGCCAGCAGTGAACAGACACACAATGAGCAGTTCTTC. This yields the protein CASSEQTHNEQFF.